This passage covers 11 T cell receptor beta chains from one sample sequenced in a study of monozygotic twins with inflammatory bowel disease. Following a re-call of the 5' RACE reads, TCRdb has one entry per CDR3 protein and lacks DNA. This repertoire includes roughly 150,000 distinct CDR3 sequences. Sequenced sample: blood. The receptor set was obtained from a human donor with ulcerative colitis or Crohn's disease, or a healthy co-twin of an affected twin (not recorded which).

The genes are TRBV7-9 and TRBJ1-1; TCRdb indicates TRBD1, and absent DNA this call remains unverified. The CDR3 covers 19 residues. Germline assignment: CDR1 SEHNR and CDR2 FQNEAQ (reference sequence). The CDR3 loop reads CASSLGVTGPNELNTEAFF.

The chain employs TRBV11-2 and TRBJ2-7; checking the TCRdb D call of TRBD1 is not possible without DNA. The CDR3 has 15 residues. Germline assignment: CDR1 SGHAT and CDR2 FQNNGV. CDR3 sequence: CASTPRGAVLYEQYF.

This chain uses TRBV5-1 with TRBJ1-1. This CDR3 has 14 residues. Per the germline V gene, CDR1 is SGHRS and CDR2 is YFSETQ. The CDR3: CASSVYGPNTEAFF. Using reference TRBV5-1 and TRBJ1-1 for the parts outside the CDR3, the full variable domain is KAGVTQTPRYLIKTRGQQVTLSCSPISGHRSVSWYQQTPGQGLQFLFEYFSETQRNKGNFPGRFSGRQFSNSRSEMNVSTLELGDSALYLCASSVYGPNTEAFFGQGTRLTVV.

This chain links TRBV20-1 with TRBJ2-2; TCRdb calls TRBD1, which cannot be checked without DNA. Looked up from germline, CDR1 is DFQATT and CDR2 is SNEGSKA (reference sequence). CDR3 length equals 17 residues. CDR3 sequence reads: CSASPTGRPANTGELFF.

The chain carries TRBV12-3 or TRBV12-4 and TRBJ1-6. CDR3 length: 17 amino acids. The CDR3 spells CASSLYGGSSYNSPLHF.

This chain uses TRBV11-3 with TRBJ1-1; TCRdb's D gene call, TRBD1, goes unchecked for lack of DNA. CDR1 is SGHNT, CDR2 YENEEA, per germline. The CDR3 totals 15 residues. The CDR3: CASSAGQGENTEAFF.

This chain connects TRBV11-2 to TRBJ2-5; TCRdb gives TRBD1 as the D gene, but with no DNA this cannot be confirmed. CDR3 length equals 13 residues. CDR1 and CDR2 (germline): SGHAT, FQNNGV. The CDR3 loop reads CASSWGGEGTQYF.

The chain combines TRBV6-1 with TRBJ2-7; TCRdb indicates TRBD2, and absent DNA this call remains unverified. The CDR3 is 17 residues long. The V gene's germline CDR1 is MNHNS and CDR2 SASEGT. The CDR3 sequence is CASRGGMGQPSNYEQYF.

V usage is TRBV5-1 and J usage is TRBJ1-2; TCRdb indicates TRBD1, and absent DNA this call remains unverified. This CDR3 has 15 amino acids. Germline assignment: CDR1 SGHRS and CDR2 YFSETQ. CDR3 sequence reads: CASSQTGRADYGYTF.

This sequence joins TRBV20-1 and TRBJ2-1; TCRdb lists TRBD2, though no DNA is available to test this call. Germline loops: CDR1 DFQATT, CDR2 SNEGSKA (reference sequence). This CDR3 has 16 residues. This chain's CDR3 is CSARPGLAGGYNEQFF.

V gene TRBV10-3 combines with J gene TRBJ1-5. The CDR3 has 15 amino acids. CDR1 is ENHRY and CDR2 is SYGVKD in the germline V gene. The chain's CDR3 is CAISGSGNSNQPQHF.